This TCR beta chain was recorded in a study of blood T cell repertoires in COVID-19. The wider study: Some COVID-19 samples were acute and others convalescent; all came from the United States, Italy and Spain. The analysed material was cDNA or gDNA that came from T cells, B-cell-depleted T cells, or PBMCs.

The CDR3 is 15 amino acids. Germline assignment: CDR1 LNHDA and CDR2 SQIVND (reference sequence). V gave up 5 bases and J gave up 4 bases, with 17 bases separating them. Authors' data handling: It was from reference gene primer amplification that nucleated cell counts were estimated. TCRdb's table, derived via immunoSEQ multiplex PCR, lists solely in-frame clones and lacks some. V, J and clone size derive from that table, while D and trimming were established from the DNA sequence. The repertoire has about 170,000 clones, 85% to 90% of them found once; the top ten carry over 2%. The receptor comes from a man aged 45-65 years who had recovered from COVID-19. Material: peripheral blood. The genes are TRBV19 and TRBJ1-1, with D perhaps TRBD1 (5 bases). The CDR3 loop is CASSSHVGGVTEAFF. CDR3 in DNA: TGTGCCAGTAGTTCCCACGTGGGGGGAGTCACTGAAGCTTTCTTT.